This is a list of T cell receptor beta chains from one sample in a study of T cells after yellow fever vaccination. TCRdb independently ran MiXCR on the 5' RACE reads; one entry per CDR3 protein. The sample has some 420,000 distinct CDR3 sequences, roughly a sixth seen once. The sequencing used PBMCs, collected before the yellow fever booster vaccination. Receptor source: a man aged 18 to 35 who received the YFV17D yellow fever vaccine. CDR3s include the opening cysteine and the closing phenylalanine or tryptophan. The order of the fields is clone size, D gene, V gene, J gene, CDR3 protein, CDR3 DNA. A D gene is named only where the DNA matches it firmly. Size tells how often a clone was seen (once, few, many) or the class of an expanded clone, and some rows leave it out.

few	-	TRBV2	TRBJ2-3	CASSEITDTQYF	TGTGCCAGCAGTGAAATTACAGATACGCAGTATTTT
-	TRBD1	TRBV5-1	TRBJ2-1	CASSLRTGQDVQFF	TGCGCCAGCAGCCTGAGGACAGGTCAGGACGTGCAGTTCTTC
-	TRBD1	TRBV6-1	TRBJ2-7	CASTRGTGVPYEQYF	TGTGCCAGCACGCGGGGGACAGGGGTCCCCTACGAGCAGTACTTC
-	TRBD1	TRBV13	TRBJ2-5	CASSFNRGRETQYF	TGTGCCAGCAGCTTTAACAGGGGGCGTGAGACCCAGTACTTC
-	TRBD2	TRBV2	TRBJ2-5	CASSDRGGVGETQYF	TGTGCCAGCAGTGACCGCGGGGGGGTAGGGGAGACCCAGTACTTC
few	-	TRBV6-2/TRBV6-3	TRBJ2-5	CASSSRAPETQYF	TGTGCCAGCAGTTCCCGGGCCCCGGAGACCCAGTACTTC
many	TRBD1	TRBV7-2	TRBJ2-7	CASSPGQGTYEQYF	TGTGCCAGCAGCCCAGGACAGGGAACCTACGAGCAGTACTTC
few	TRBD1	TRBV12-3/TRBV12-4	TRBJ2-4	CASNGQGGTKNIQYF	TGTGCCAGCAATGGACAGGGGGGGACCAAAAACATTCAGTACTTC
few	-	TRBV29-1	TRBJ2-2	CSVEDTGQLTGELFF	TGCAGCGTTGAAGATACGGGCCAGTTGACCGGGGAGCTGTTTTTT
few	TRBD1	TRBV4-1	TRBJ1-1	CASSQVSQTGAGNTEAFF	TGCGCCAGCAGCCAAGTATCCCAGACAGGGGCAGGGAACACTGAAGCTTTCTTT
-	TRBD1	TRBV10-3	TRBJ1-2	CAISYQGANGYTF	TGTGCCATCAGTTATCAGGGGGCGAATGGCTACACCTTC
-	-	TRBV10-1	TRBJ1-5	CASSEHNQPQHF	TGCGCCAGCAGTGAGCACAATCAGCCCCAGCATTTT
few	-	TRBV6-5	TRBJ1-6	CASSYGASGYSPLHF	TGTGCCAGCAGTTACGGCGCTTCAGGGTATTCACCCCTCCACTTT
many	-	TRBV7-2	TRBJ1-5	CASSLYNQPQHF	TGTGCCAGCAGCCTCTATAATCAGCCCCAGCATTTT
-	-	TRBV29-1	TRBJ1-1	CSARGSNTEAFF	TGCAGCGCCCGGGGTTCGAACACTGAAGCTTTCTTT
-	TRBD1	TRBV20-1	TRBJ2-6	CSWLTGAGANVLTF	TGCAGTTGGCTGACAGGGGCTGGGGCCAACGTCCTGACTTTC
-	TRBD1	TRBV6-2/TRBV6-3	TRBJ2-3	CASSYPDRGADTQYF	TGTGCCAGCAGTTACCCAGACAGGGGGGCAGATACGCAGTATTTT
-	-	TRBV4-1	TRBJ1-1	CASSHGLEAFF	TGCGCCAGCAGCCACGGGCTTGAAGCTTTCTTT
few	-	TRBV20-1	TRBJ2-4	CSAMGGGGIQYF	TGCAGTGCTATGGGAGGAGGTGGGATTCAGTACTTC
few	-	TRBV12-5	TRBJ1-1	CASGLEQTEAFF	TGTGCTAGTGGTTTAGAACAGACTGAAGCTTTCTTT
once	-	TRBV7-9	TRBJ1-1	CASRGGKNEAFF	TGTGCCAGCAGGGGGGGGAAGAATGAAGCTTTCTTT
-	-	TRBV5-1	TRBJ1-6	CASSGSSYNSPLHF	TGCGCCAGCAGCGGAAGCTCCTATAATTCACCCCTCCACTTT
few	-	TRBV5-1	TRBJ2-5	CASRLGSGLETQYF	TGCGCCAGCAGGCTTGGTTCAGGGCTAGAGACCCAGTACTTC
many	-	TRBV9	TRBJ1-4	CASSDRATNEKLFF	TGTGCCAGCAGCGACAGAGCAACTAATGAAAAACTGTTTTTT
-	-	TRBV5-1	TRBJ2-6	CGSSLGSLTGANVLTF	TGCGGCAGCAGCTTGGGTTCGCTTACTGGGGCCAACGTCCTGACTTTC
-	-	TRBV24-1	TRBJ2-1	CATSPRVTPRNEQFF	TGTGCCACCAGCCCCCGGGTCACCCCGAGGAATGAGCAGTTCTTC
few	-	TRBV10-3	TRBJ2-1	CAIMVTGEQFF	TGTGCCATCATGGTTACCGGTGAGCAGTTCTTC
-	-	TRBV6-2/TRBV6-3	TRBJ2-1	CASRGGVELNEQFF	TGTGCCAGCAGGGGCGGGGTCGAACTTAATGAGCAGTTCTTC
few	-	TRBV2	TRBJ2-5	CASSEGAPKGF	TGTGCCAGCAGTGAGGGGGCCCCAAAGGGCTTC
-	-	TRBV6-5	TRBJ2-7	CASTHRIGYEQYF	TGTGCCAGCACCCACAGGATAGGCTACGAGCAGTACTTC
-	TRBD2	TRBV7-2	TRBJ2-3	CASSFWGGSTDTQYF	TGTGCCAGCAGCTTTTGGGGGGGTAGCACAGATACGCAGTATTTT
few	TRBD1	TRBV10-3	TRBJ1-2	CAISRTGGHGYTF	TGTGCCATCAGCCGAACAGGGGGTCATGGCTACACCTTC
-	-	TRBV4-3	TRBJ2-3	CASSQDKSYQDTQYF	TGCGCCAGCAGCCAAGATAAGAGCTACCAAGATACGCAGTATTTT
-	TRBD1	TRBV7-3	TRBJ2-4	CASSYTQGDDIQYF	TGTGCCAGCAGCTACACCCAGGGGGATGACATTCAGTACTTC
-	TRBD2	TRBV11-2	TRBJ2-7	CASSPGGGLIEQYF	TGTGCCAGCAGCCCCGGGGGGGGCTTAATCGAGCAGTACTTC
-	TRBD1	TRBV20-1	TRBJ1-3	CSVEDRNSGNTIYF	TGCAGTGTGGAGGACAGGAACTCTGGAAACACCATATATTTT
few	TRBD1	TRBV7-2	TRBJ2-6	CASSRDREANVLTF	TGTGCCAGCAGCCGGGACAGGGAGGCCAACGTCCTGACTTTC
few	TRBD2	TRBV6-5	TRBJ2-5	CASSYATSGETQYF	TGTGCCAGCAGTTACGCGACTAGCGGAGAGACCCAGTACTTC
few	-	TRBV7-6	TRBJ2-1	CASSLVPGMGNEQFF	TGTGCCAGCAGCTTAGTTCCGGGGATGGGCAATGAGCAGTTCTTC
few	-	TRBV20-1	TRBJ2-1	CSQTGGNNEQFF	TGCAGCCAGACAGGAGGAAACAATGAGCAGTTCTTC
-	-	TRBV6-2/TRBV6-3	TRBJ2-7	CASKTGREFVYEQYF	TGTGCCAGCAAGACAGGCAGGGAATTTGTCTACGAGCAGTACTTC